The 32 T cell receptor beta chains listed next were all sequenced from one sample in a study of blood T cell repertoires in COVID-19 (TCRdb year 2020). Library preparation was by the immunoSEQ multiplex PCR assay. TCRdb obtained this table from immuneACCESS and retained in-frame rearrangements with V and J assigned. These tables miss some clones; where compared with another copy, unresolved V genes account for less than half of the shortfall, and the remainder is unexplained. The sample yields about 74,000 clones; 70% to 90% were counted once. Approximately 1.9% of the sample belongs to the ten largest clones. The source material was peripheral blood. These receptors originate from a woman older than 75 with active or convalescent COVID-19.

The genes are TRBV30 and TRBJ1-2, with D maybe TRBD1 (6 bases). This CDR3 comprises 15 residues. The V end lost 4 bases, the J end lost 1 base, and 16 bases lay between the germline ends. Germline CDR1 is GTSNPN and CDR2 is SVGIG (reference sequence). CDR3 sequence: CAWKRTGLFNYGYTF. The CDR3 nucleotides are TGTGCCTGGAAACGAACAGGGCTTTTTAACTATGGCTACACCTTC.

V gene TRBV11-2 combines with J gene TRBJ1-2, with D perhaps matching TRBD1 (6 bases). Germline CDR1 reads SGHAT; CDR2 reads FQNNGV. Trimming removed 0 bases from V and 5 bases from J, with 13 bases in between. The CDR3 is 15 amino acids. The CDR3 loop is CASSLDRQGRYGYTF. As DNA, the CDR3 is TGTGCCAGCAGCTTAGATCGGCAGGGGAGATATGGCTACACCTTC.

The V call is TRBV4-1, the J call TRBJ2-1; 11 bases fit TRBD1. Germline CDR1 is MGHRA and CDR2 is YSYEKL. V was pared by 1 base and J by 8 bases, with 7 bases of the junction left unmatched. This CDR3 comprises 16 residues. CDR3 DNA: TGCGCCAGCAGCCAAGTCCCCGGGACAGGGGGGTATGAGCAGTTCTTC. Its translation: CASSQVPGTGGYEQFF.

The chain employs TRBV19 and TRBJ2-7; 9 bases match TRBD1. Germline CDR1 reads LNHDA; CDR2 reads SQIVND (reference sequence). The J segment lost 3 bases and the V segment lost 4 bases, leaving 7 bases of the junction unmatched. The CDR3 is made up of 15 amino acids. The CDR3 spells CASSTQRGQGYEQYF. CDR3 sequence (DNA): TGTGCCAGTAGTACGCAACGGGGACAGGGCTACGAGCAGTACTTC.

The rearrangement links TRBV29-1 to TRBJ2-7; tentatively, D is TRBD2 (5 bases). The CDR3 runs 15 residues. Trimming stripped 4 bases from V and 0 bases from J, with 16 bases between. CDR1 and CDR2 (germline): SQVTM, ANQGSEA. This CDR3 reads CSVVLWRAFSYEQYF. The CDR3 nucleotides are TGCAGCGTTGTTCTCTGGCGGGCCTTCTCCTACGAGCAGTACTTC.

This rearrangement joins TRBV6-6 to TRBJ1-1; D unclear. V lost 0 bases and J lost 0, with 11 bases in between. This CDR3 is built from 16 residues. Germline V CDR1 and CDR2: MNHNY, SVGAGI (reference sequence). The CDR3 nucleotides read TGTGCCAGCAGTTACTCGAGGCACACCATGAACACTGAAGCTTTCTTT. This sequence encodes CASSYSRHTMNTEAFF.

The J gene is TRBJ2-5, the V gene TRBV3-1 (or the pseudogene TRBV3-2); D gene unclear. The CDR3 loop spans 14 amino acids. CDR1 and CDR2 (germline): LGHDT, YNNKEL (reference sequence). V was trimmed by 1 base and J by 2 bases, leaving 8 bases between them. CDR3 DNA sequence: TGTGCCAGCAGCCAAGCCTCCAGACAAGAGACCCAGTACTTC. This sequence encodes CASSQASRQETQYF.

The CDR3 spells CASSSYRDSNYGYTF. Written as DNA, the CDR3 is TGTGCCAGCTCATCTTACAGGGATTCTAACTATGGCTACACCTTC. The chain carries TRBV18 and TRBJ1-2, with D maybe TRBD1 (6 bases). This CDR3 has 15 residues. In germline, CDR1 is KGHSH, CDR2 LQKENI. The V end lost 5 bases, the J end lost 0 bases, and 13 bases lay between the germline ends.

The V gene is TRBV12-5, the J gene TRBJ1-2; D may be TRBD1 (5 bases). The length of the CDR3 is 14 residues. In germline, CDR1 is LGHNT, CDR2 FRNRAP. Trimming left V 3 bases short and J 4 bases short, with 12 bases between. CDR3 loop: CASGFLDRPYGYTF. The CDR3 nucleotides are TGTGCTAGTGGTTTCCTCGACAGACCCTATGGCTACACCTTC.

This chain links TRBV2 with TRBJ1-2, with 7 positions matching TRBD1. V lost 6 bases, J lost 4 bases, and 8 bases stayed unmatched. Germline V gives CDR1 SNHLY, CDR2 FYNNEI. This CDR3 spans 14 amino acids. The CDR3 protein is CASSQTGRAYGYTF. The CDR3 DNA is TGTGCCAGCAGCCAGACAGGGCGGGCCTATGGCTACACCTTC.

The J gene is TRBJ1-1, the V gene TRBV6-1; D uncertain. Germline V lookup: CDR1 MNHNS, CDR2 SASEGT. The V end lost 7 bases, the J end lost 5 bases, and 11 bases lay between the germline ends. The CDR3 contains 12 residues. CDR3: CASTPFVTEAFF. For the CDR3, the DNA is TGTGCCAGCACCCCCTTTGTTACTGAAGCTTTCTTT.

DNA for the CDR3: TGTGCCAGCAGTAATGGCGTAGGGGGCTACAATGAGCAGTTCTTC. It codes for CASSNGVGGYNEQFF. The chain links TRBV2 to TRBJ2-1; maybe TRBD1 (6 bases). V was shortened by 5 bases and J by 3 bases, with 14 bases between the two germline ends. This CDR3 has 15 residues. Per germline, CDR1 SNHLY and CDR2 FYNNEI.

The rearrangement joins TRBV4-2 to TRBJ2-7, with 11 nucleotides matching TRBD2. The CDR3 runs to 15 residues. CDR1 is LGHNA, CDR2 YNFKEQ, per germline. J was trimmed by 5 bases and V by 4 bases; bases with no gene match: 7. The CDR3 sequence is CASSLGLAGVDEQYF. The CDR3 bases are TGTGCCAGCAGCCTAGGACTAGCGGGTGTCGACGAGCAGTACTTC.

This clone was detected only once. V gene TRBV27 combines with J gene TRBJ2-5; TRBD1 matches at 10 bases. Germline V gene data show CDR1 as MNHEY and CDR2 as SMNVEV (reference sequence). V lost 0 bases and J lost 0; bases outside the gene matches: 4. The CDR3 has 17 residues. CDR3 protein: CASSLSGQGVYQETQYF. CDR3 DNA sequence: TGTGCCAGCAGTTTATCTGGACAGGGGGTCTACCAAGAGACCCAGTACTTC.

The chain joins TRBV18 to TRBJ2-3; perhaps TRBD2 as D (5 bases). The V end was cut by 3 bases, the J end by 6 bases, with 19 bases between. This CDR3 is built from 16 residues. Germline V CDR1 and CDR2: KGHSH, LQKENI. CDR3 region: CASSPSYLALKDTQYF. The CDR3 DNA reads TGTGCCAGCTCACCTAGTTACCTAGCTCTTAAGGATACGCAGTATTTT.

This clone has just a few counts. The chain carries TRBV7-9 and TRBJ2-7; D is unresolved. The CDR3 is 14 residues long. Trimming removed 1 base at V and 9 bases at J, with 16 bases between. CDR1 SEHNR and CDR2 FQNEAQ come from the germline V gene (reference sequence). Written as DNA, the CDR3 is TGTGCCAGCAGCTTAGGGGCAGGTTCTTTGGTGCAGTACTTC. It is translated as CASSLGAGSLVQYF.

The chain links TRBV18 to TRBJ1-1; D is unclear. CDR1 and CDR2 (germline): KGHSH, LQKENI. Trimming took off 2 bases at V and 7 bases at J, with 11 bases between the two ends. The CDR3 has 13 residues. CDR3 DNA sequence: TGTGCCAGCTCACCATTGTCCGGGATTGAAGCTTTCTTT. The encoded protein is CASSPLSGIEAFF.

In its sample, this clone was seen once. The chain is built from TRBV7-9 and TRBJ1-2; a possible D gene is TRBD1 (6 bases). The CDR3 is made up of 15 amino acids. V lost 4 bases, J lost 6 bases, and 18 bases lay in between. Per the germline V gene, CDR1 is SEHNR and CDR2 is FQNEAQ (reference sequence). CDR3 loop: CASSSRDRYHDGYTF. The CDR3 bases are TGTGCCAGCAGCTCCCGTGACAGGTACCACGATGGCTACACCTTC.

This clone has a single count. The chain joins TRBV5-4 to TRBJ2-3; possible D gene TRBD2, 5 bases. The CDR3 contains 14 residues. Per the germline V gene, CDR1 is SGHNT and CDR2 is YYREEE (reference sequence). With 7 bases removed from V and 2 bases from J, the gap between germline ends came to 14 bases. CDR3 amino acids: CASGSEHFTDTQYF. The CDR3, as DNA: TGTGCCAGCGGGAGCGAACACTTCACAGATACGCAGTATTTT.

The chain combines TRBV19 with TRBJ1-1, with D perhaps TRBD1 (6 bases). Germline V lookup: CDR1 LNHDA, CDR2 SQIVND (reference sequence). The CDR3 length is 14 residues. Deletions cut 4 bases from V and 1 base from J, with 10 bases between. The CDR3 region has the DNA TGTGCCAGTAGTACCCCGGGACAGAACACTGAAGCTTTCTTT. It is translated as CASSTPGQNTEAFF.

The genes are TRBV6-5 and TRBJ1-4; possibly TRBD1 for D (6 bases). With 4 bases removed from V and 7 bases from J, the gap between germline ends came to 16 bases. Germline values: CDR1 MNHEY, CDR2 SVGAGI. The length of the CDR3 is 15 residues. The CDR3 sequence is CASSSPGQRVEKLFF. CDR3 nucleotide sequence: TGTGCCAGCAGTTCACCGGGACAAAGGGTTGAAAAACTGTTTTTT.

This clone was seen a handful of times. The chain joins TRBV5-1 to TRBJ1-2; 8 bases agree with TRBD1. The CDR3 totals 14 residues. CDR1 and CDR2 from the germline V gene are SGHRS and YFSETQ. The trim removed 0 bases at V and 3 bases at J, leaving 1 base unmatched. This CDR3 is CASSLAGGDYGYTF. DNA of the CDR3: TGCGCCAGCAGCTTGGCAGGGGGCGACTATGGCTACACCTTC.

The count of this clone is one. The V call is TRBV19, the J call TRBJ2-7; 11 bases are a match to TRBD1. In germline, CDR1 is LNHDA, CDR2 SQIVND (reference sequence). Unmatched junction bases numbered 5, after V lost 10 bases and J lost 0 bases. The CDR3 is made up of 14 amino acids. The CDR3 region has the DNA TGTGCCACCCAGGGACAGGGGGTCTCCTACGAGCAGTACTTC. This gives the protein CATQGQGVSYEQYF.

The chain carries TRBV20-1 and TRBJ2-3, with 10 bases that match TRBD2. The CDR3 covers 15 residues. Germline trimming cut 3 bases from V and 3 bases from J; bases unmatched to any gene: 6. Germline V gene data show CDR1 as DFQATT and CDR2 as SNEGSKA (reference sequence). CDR3 amino acids: CSASRPSGRTDTQYF. The CDR3 DNA reads as TGCAGTGCTAGTCGGCCTAGCGGGAGAACAGATACGCAGTATTTT.

This clone showed up just once. The chain is built from TRBV7-8 and TRBJ1-4; 7 nucleotides line up with TRBD1. Germline V gene sequence: CDR1 SGHVS, CDR2 FQNEAQ. CDR3 length: 15 amino acids. V lost 2 bases, J lost 8 bases, and 8 bases stayed unmatched. CDR3: CASSLIGGPIEKLFF. The CDR3 region has the DNA TGTGCCAGCAGCTTAATAGGGGGCCCTATAGAAAAACTGTTTTTT.

The chain combines TRBV27 with TRBJ1-1; a weak D match, TRBD1 (5 bases). CDR1 MNHEY and CDR2 SMNVEV come from the germline V gene (reference sequence). V lost 1 base and J 6 bases, leaving 12 bases between the germline ends. The CDR3 length is 14 residues. CDR3 sequence (DNA): TGTGCCAGCAGTTTATTAGGGGTAAGCGCTGAAGCTTTCTTT. This translates into CASSLLGVSAEAFF.

J is TRBJ2-5 and V is TRBV6-5; 8 bases fit TRBD2. J was trimmed by 4 bases and V by 5 bases; bases with no gene match: 9. Germline V lookup: CDR1 MNHEY, CDR2 SVGAGI. This CDR3 comprises 15 residues. The CDR3 DNA follows: TGTGCCAGCAGTCCCCCCGGGACTAGAGGAGAGACCCAGTACTTC. The encoded protein is CASSPPGTRGETQYF.

The chain combines TRBV6-6 with TRBJ1-2, with 9 bases that match TRBD1. V lost 7 bases, J lost 8 bases, and 11 bases stayed unmatched. This CDR3 spans 14 amino acids. Germline V gene sequence: CDR1 MNHNY, CDR2 SVGAGI (reference sequence). Written as DNA, the CDR3 is TGTGCCAGCACACACCTACAGGGGGCAAGGGGCTACACCTTC. It yields the protein CASTHLQGARGYTF.

V usage is TRBV3-1 (or the pseudogene TRBV3-2) and J usage is TRBJ1-3, with TRBD1 matching over 10 bases. This CDR3 comprises 14 residues. CDR1 is LGHDT, CDR2 YNNKEL, per germline (reference sequence). V lost 4 bases, J lost 6 bases, and 3 bases stayed unmatched. CDR3 protein: CASSLGTGVNTIYF. In nucleotides, the CDR3 is TGTGCCAGCAGCCTCGGGACAGGGGTAAACACCATATATTTT.

The CDR3 DNA sequence: TGCGCCAGCAGCCCGGGACTAGCGGGAGTCCCCAATGAGCAGTTCTTC. Translating it yields CASSPGLAGVPNEQFF. J is TRBJ2-1 and V is TRBV5-1, with 14 positions matching TRBD2. This CDR3 has 16 amino acids. J lost 6 bases, V lost 4 bases, and 6 bases had no gene match. CDR1 is SGHRS and CDR2 is YFSETQ in the germline V gene.

This clone was seen only once. The chain has TRBV6-5 and TRBJ2-7, with 9 bases identical to TRBD1. CDR3 length: 12 amino acids. Per germline, CDR1 MNHEY and CDR2 SVGAGI. Losses at the gene ends were 6 bases for V and 9 bases for J; bases not matched to a gene: 6. CDR3 sequence: CASSPDRGRQYF. Written as DNA, the CDR3 is TGTGCCAGCAGCCCCGACAGGGGGAGGCAGTACTTC.

The gene calls are TRBV5-1 and TRBJ2-3, with TRBD2 matching 9 bases. The CDR3 runs to 19 residues. From germline, CDR1 is SGHRS and CDR2 YFSETQ. The J segment lost 0 bases and the V segment lost 0 bases, leaving 11 bases of the junction unmatched. Here the CDR3 reads CASSLEAMASGTSTDTQYF. The CDR3 DNA reads as TGCGCCAGCAGCTTGGAGGCTATGGCTAGCGGGACCAGCACAGATACGCAGTATTTT. The full variable domain, rest sourced from reference TRBV5-1 and TRBJ2-3, is KAGVTQTPRYLIKTRGQQVTLSCSPISGHRSVSWYQQTPGQGLQFLFEYFSETQRNKGNFPGRFSGRQFSNSRSEMNVSTLELGDSALYLCASSLEAMASGTSTDTQYFGPGTRLTVL.